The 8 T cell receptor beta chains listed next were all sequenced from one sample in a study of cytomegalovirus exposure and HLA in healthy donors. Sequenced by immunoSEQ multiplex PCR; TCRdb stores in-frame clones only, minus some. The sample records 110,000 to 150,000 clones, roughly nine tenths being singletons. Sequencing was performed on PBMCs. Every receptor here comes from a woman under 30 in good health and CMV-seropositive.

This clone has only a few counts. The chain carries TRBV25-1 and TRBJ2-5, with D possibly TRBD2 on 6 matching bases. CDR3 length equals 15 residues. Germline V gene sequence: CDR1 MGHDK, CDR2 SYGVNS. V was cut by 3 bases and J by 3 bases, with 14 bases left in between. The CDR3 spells CASSEAGGGEETQYF. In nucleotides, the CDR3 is TGTGCCAGCAGTGAGGCAGGCGGCGGGGAAGAGACCCAGTACTTC.

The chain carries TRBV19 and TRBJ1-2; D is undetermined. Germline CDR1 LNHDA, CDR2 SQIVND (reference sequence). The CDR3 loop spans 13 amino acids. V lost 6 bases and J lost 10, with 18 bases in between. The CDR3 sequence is CASSPEGVGVYTF. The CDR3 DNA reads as TGTGCCAGTAGCCCTGAGGGTGTCGGAGTCTACACCTTC.

The CDR3 sequence: CASSLDPHRGVINSPLHF. The CDR3 DNA reads TGTGCCAGCAGCTTGGACCCCCACCGGGGGGTGATCAATTCACCCCTCCACTTT. V gene TRBV7-9 combines with J gene TRBJ1-6; possibly TRBD1 for D (5 bases). Trimming removed 3 bases at V and 7 bases at J, with 22 bases between. The CDR3 length is 18 residues. Germline V CDR1 and CDR2: SEHNR, FQNEAQ (reference sequence).

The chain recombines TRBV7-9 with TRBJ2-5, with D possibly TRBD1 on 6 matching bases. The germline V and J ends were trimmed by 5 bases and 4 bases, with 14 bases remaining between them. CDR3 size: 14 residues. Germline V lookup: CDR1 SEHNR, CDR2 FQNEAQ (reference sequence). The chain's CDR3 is CASSPGVGAETQYF. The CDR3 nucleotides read TGTGCCAGCAGCCCAGGGGTGGGCGCAGAGACCCAGTACTTC.

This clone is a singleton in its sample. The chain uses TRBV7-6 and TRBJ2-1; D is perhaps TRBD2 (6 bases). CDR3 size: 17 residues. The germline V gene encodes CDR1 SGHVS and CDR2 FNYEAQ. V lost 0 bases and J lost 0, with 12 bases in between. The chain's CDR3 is CASSLAVSGGSYNEQFF. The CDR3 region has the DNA TGTGCCAGCAGCTTAGCGGTTTCCGGGGGCTCCTACAATGAGCAGTTCTTC.

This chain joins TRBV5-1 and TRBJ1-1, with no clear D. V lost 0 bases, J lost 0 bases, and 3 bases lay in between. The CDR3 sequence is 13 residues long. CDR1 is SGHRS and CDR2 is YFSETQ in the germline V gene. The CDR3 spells CASSLDMNTEAFF. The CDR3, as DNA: TGCGCCAGCAGCTTGGACATGAACACTGAAGCTTTCTTT. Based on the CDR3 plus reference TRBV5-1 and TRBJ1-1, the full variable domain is KAGVTQTPRYLIKTRGQQVTLSCSPISGHRSVSWYQQTPGQGLQFLFEYFSETQRNKGNFPGRFSGRQFSNSRSEMNVSTLELGDSALYLCASSLDMNTEAFFGQGTRLTVV.

CDR3 DNA: TGTGCCAGCAGTTTCGCGGCCAGGGGGCTCTATGGCTACACCTTC. This gives the protein CASSFAARGLYGYTF. The J gene is TRBJ1-2, the V gene TRBV28; 8 bases are shared with TRBD1. The V and J ends lost 3 bases and 4 bases, in that order; junction bases with no gene match: 7. Germline values: CDR1 MDHEN, CDR2 SYDVKM. The CDR3 covers 15 residues.

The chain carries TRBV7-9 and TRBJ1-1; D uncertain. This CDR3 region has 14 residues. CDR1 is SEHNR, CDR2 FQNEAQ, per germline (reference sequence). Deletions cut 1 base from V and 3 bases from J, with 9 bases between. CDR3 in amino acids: CASSLDARDTEAFF. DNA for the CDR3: TGTGCCAGCAGCTTAGACGCGCGTGACACTGAAGCTTTCTTT.